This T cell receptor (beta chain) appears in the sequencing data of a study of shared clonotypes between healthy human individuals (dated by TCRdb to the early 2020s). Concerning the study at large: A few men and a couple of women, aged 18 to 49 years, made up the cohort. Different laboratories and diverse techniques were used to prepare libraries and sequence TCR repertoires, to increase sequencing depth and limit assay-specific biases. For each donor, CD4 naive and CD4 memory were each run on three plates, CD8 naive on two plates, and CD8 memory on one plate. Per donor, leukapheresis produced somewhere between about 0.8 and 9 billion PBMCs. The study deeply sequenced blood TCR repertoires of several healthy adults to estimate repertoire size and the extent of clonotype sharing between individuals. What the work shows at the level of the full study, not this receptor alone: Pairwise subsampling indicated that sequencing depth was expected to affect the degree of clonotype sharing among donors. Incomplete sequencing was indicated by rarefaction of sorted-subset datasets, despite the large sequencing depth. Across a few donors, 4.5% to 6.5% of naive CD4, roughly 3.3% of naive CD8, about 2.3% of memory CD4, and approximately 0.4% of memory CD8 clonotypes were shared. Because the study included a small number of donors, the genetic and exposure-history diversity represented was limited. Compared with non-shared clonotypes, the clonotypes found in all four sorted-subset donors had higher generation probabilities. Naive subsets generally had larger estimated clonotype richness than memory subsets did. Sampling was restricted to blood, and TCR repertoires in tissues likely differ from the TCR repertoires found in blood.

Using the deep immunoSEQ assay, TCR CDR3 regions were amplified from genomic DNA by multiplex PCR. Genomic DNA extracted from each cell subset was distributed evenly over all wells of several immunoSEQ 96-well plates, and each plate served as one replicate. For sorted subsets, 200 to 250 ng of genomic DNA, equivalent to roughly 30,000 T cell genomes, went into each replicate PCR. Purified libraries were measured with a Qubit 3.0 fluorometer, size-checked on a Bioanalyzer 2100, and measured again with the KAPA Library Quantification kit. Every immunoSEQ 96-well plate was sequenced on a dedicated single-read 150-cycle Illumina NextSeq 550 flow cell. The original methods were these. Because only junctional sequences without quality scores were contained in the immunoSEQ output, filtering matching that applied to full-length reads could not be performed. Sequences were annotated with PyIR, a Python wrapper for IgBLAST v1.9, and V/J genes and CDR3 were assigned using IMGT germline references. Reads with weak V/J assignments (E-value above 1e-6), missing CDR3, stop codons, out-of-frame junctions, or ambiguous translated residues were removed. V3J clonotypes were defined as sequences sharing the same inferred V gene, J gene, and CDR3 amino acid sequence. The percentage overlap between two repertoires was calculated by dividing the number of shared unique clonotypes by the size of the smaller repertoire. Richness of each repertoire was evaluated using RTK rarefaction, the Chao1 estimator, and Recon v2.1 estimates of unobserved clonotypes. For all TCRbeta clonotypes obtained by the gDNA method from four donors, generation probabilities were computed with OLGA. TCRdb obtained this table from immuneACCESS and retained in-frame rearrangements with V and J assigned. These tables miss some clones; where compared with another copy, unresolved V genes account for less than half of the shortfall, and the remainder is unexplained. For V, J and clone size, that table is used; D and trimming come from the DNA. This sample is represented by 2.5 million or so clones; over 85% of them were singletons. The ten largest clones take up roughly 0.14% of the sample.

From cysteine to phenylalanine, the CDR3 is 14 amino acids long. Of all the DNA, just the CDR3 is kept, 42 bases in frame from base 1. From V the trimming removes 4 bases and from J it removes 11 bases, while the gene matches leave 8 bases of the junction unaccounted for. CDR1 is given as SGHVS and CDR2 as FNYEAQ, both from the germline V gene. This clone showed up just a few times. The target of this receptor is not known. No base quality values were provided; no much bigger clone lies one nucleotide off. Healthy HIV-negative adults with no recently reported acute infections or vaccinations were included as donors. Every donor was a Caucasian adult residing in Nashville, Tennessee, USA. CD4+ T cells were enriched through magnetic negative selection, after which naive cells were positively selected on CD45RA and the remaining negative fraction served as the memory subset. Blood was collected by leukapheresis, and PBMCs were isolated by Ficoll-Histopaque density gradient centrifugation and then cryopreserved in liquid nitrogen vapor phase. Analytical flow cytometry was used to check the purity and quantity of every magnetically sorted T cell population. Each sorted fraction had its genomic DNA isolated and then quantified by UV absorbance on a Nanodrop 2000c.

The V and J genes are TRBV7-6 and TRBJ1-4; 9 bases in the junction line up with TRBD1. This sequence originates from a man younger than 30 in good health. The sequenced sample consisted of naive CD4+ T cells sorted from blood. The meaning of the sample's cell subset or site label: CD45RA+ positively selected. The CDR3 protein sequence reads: CASSSGTGPWKLFF. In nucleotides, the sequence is TGTGCCAGCAGCTCCGGGACAGGGCCTTGGAAACTGTTTTTT.